The 10 T cell receptor beta chains below were found in one sample sequenced in a study of radiation and T cells in renal cell carcinoma. Method: immunoSEQ multiplex PCR; TCRdb's copy keeps in-frame clones and lacks some. The profile covers just over 150,000 clones, with roughly 87% appearing a single time and around 13% taken by the ten largest. This sample's time point: blood 2 weeks post-SBRT. As to treatment: 15 Gy SBRT to primary tumor, nephrectomy 4 weeks later. The input for sequencing was blood, taken from a patient whose treatment included radiotherapy and nephrectomy. Every receptor here comes from a woman in her fifties or sixties with renal cell carcinoma.

This chain links TRBV5-1 with TRBJ1-1; D possibly corresponds to TRBD1 (6 bases). Trimming stripped 0 bases from V and 7 bases from J, with 13 bases between. Germline CDR1 reads SGHRS; CDR2 reads YFSETQ. The CDR3 has 14 amino acids. The CDR3 DNA is TGCGCCAGCAGCTTGGTAGCCGGGGGCGTTGAAGCTTTCTTT. Its translation: CASSLVAGGVEAFF.

The DNA for the CDR3 is TGTGCCAGCAGCTTAAAGGGTCCCTACGAGCAGTACTTC. It codes for CASSLKGPYEQYF. V and J are TRBV7-2 and TRBJ2-7; D call uncertain. This CDR3 has 13 residues. Per the germline V gene, CDR1 is SGHTA and CDR2 is FQGNSA. The V end lost 2 bases, the J end lost 2 bases, and 7 bases lay between the germline ends.

Points on this clone: Other DNA variants within this sample encode the same CDR3. CDR3: CASSLDGSSYNEQFF. CDR3 DNA: TGCGCCAGCAGCCTCGACGGCAGCTCCTACAATGAGCAGTTCTTC. This chain links TRBV5-1 with TRBJ2-1; D unclear. The V gene lost 4 bases and the J gene lost 0 bases, with 11 bases spanning the gap. There are 15 residues in the CDR3. Per germline, CDR1 SGHRS and CDR2 YFSETQ.

The chain uses TRBV7-9 and TRBJ2-6; D might be TRBD2 (6 bases). The CDR3 spans 15 residues. The V gene's germline CDR1 is SEHNR and CDR2 FQNEAQ (reference sequence). Between the trimmed V and J ends, which lost 5 bases and 1 base, there was a span of 9 bases. CDR3 in amino acids: CASSRGRSGANVLTF. The CDR3, as DNA: TGTGCCAGCAGCCGAGGGAGGTCTGGGGCCAACGTCCTGACTTTC.

This clone came up once. V is TRBV5-1 and J is TRBJ1-5; D is undetermined. The V end was cut by 2 bases, the J end by 0 bases, with 9 bases between. Germline V CDR1 and CDR2: SGHRS, YFSETQ. There are 15 residues in the CDR3. The CDR3 loop reads CASSFLGSSNQPQHF. CDR3 nucleotides: TGCGCCAGCAGCTTTCTAGGAAGTAGCAATCAGCCCCAGCATTTT.

Turning to this clone: At the DNA level, this CDR3 is encoded by other sequences in the same sample as well. This sequence joins TRBV5-1 and TRBJ2-3, with TRBD1 as a possible D gene (5 bases). Trimming pared 0 bases from V and 6 bases from J, leaving 11 bases between. Germline assignment: CDR1 SGHRS and CDR2 YFSETQ. The length of the CDR3 is 14 residues. This CDR3 reads CASSLEGASDTQYF. The CDR3 coding sequence is TGCGCCAGCAGCTTGGAAGGGGCGTCGGATACGCAGTATTTT.

The chain combines TRBV7-8 with TRBJ1-4; perhaps TRBD1 as D (5 bases). V was trimmed by 1 base and J by 7 bases, leaving 16 bases between them. CDR1 is SGHVS, CDR2 FQNEAQ, per germline. The CDR3 length is 16 residues. DNA of the CDR3: TGTGCCAGCAGCTTAGGTCGGACACATATCGGTGAAAAACTGTTTTTT. The encoded protein is CASSLGRTHIGEKLFF.

The chain uses TRBV11-2 and TRBJ2-7; 8 nucleotides line up with TRBD2. Trimming took 1 base from V and 3 from J; bases not matched to a gene: 11. The CDR3 contains 17 residues. Germline V lookup: CDR1 SGHAT, CDR2 FQNNGV. CDR3 DNA: TGTGCCAGCAGCTTAGTGTCGTGGCGGGGGGCTTACTACGAGCAGTACTTC. Protein: CASSLVSWRGAYYEQYF.

The chain links TRBV7-3 to TRBJ2-1, with 7 positions matching TRBD2. The length of the CDR3 is 13 residues. V was clipped by 2 bases and J by 13 bases; unmatched bases: 8. Germline loops: CDR1 SGHTA, CDR2 FQGTGA. The CDR3 is CASSLDPLAAQFF. The CDR3, as DNA: TGTGCCAGCAGCTTAGACCCCCTAGCGGCCCAGTTCTTC.

This clone was seen more than once but under ten times. The V and J genes are TRBV7-9 and TRBJ1-6; possible D gene TRBD1, 6 bases. The germline V and J ends were trimmed by 2 bases and 8 bases, with 7 bases remaining between them. Germline loops: CDR1 SEHNR, CDR2 FQNEAQ (reference sequence). The CDR3 is 13 amino acids. DNA of the CDR3: TGTGCCAGCAGCTTAAAGGGGGATTCACCCCTCCACTTT. Its protein product is CASSLKGDSPLHF.